The entry below gives a single T cell receptor (beta chain) sequence along with its context. Generated by immunoSEQ multiplex PCR, the TCRdb table keeps only in-frame clones and is missing some. The sample carries about 37,000 clones, around 88% recorded once. The entry originates in a study of OX40 agonist ivuxolimab in advanced cancers. The germline V gene encodes CDR1 SGDLS and CDR2 YYNGEE. Losses at the gene ends were 3 bases for V and 3 bases for J; bases not matched to a gene: 6. This CDR3 has 14 amino acids. Source: CD4+ or CD8+ T cells sorted from blood, taken in a trial of the OX40 agonist ivuxolimab. The sequence came from an adult with an advanced solid tumor such as melanoma, head and neck, liver or kidney cancer. The chain has TRBV9 and TRBJ2-7; 7 bases map to TRBD1. As DNA, the CDR3 is TGTGCCAGCAGCGCGACAGGGACCAACTACGAGCAGTACTTC. It specifies CASSATGTNYEQYF.